Listed below are T cell receptor beta chains from one sample, sequenced in a study of cytomegalovirus exposure and HLA in healthy donors. The method was immunoSEQ multiplex PCR; TCRdb's version includes in-frame clones alone and lacks a portion of them. This sample carries 90,000 or so clones, 75% to 85% of them seen once, and the ten largest clones take 3.4%. The specimen sequenced was PBMCs. Receptors originate from a man aged 30 to 45 in good health and CMV-seropositive. Both conserved end residues are part of each CDR3. D genes are given only for firm matches. The size field is filled for only some rows; it gives once, few, many or a size class.

clone size	D gene	V gene	J gene	CDR3 DNA	CDR3 protein
.	TRBD1	TRBV7-9	TRBJ2-7	TGTGCCAGCAGCTCTAAAGACAGGGTCTACGAGCAGTACTTC	CASSSKDRVYEQYF
few	.	TRBV6-1	TRBJ1-1	TGTGCCAGCGGAGACTGGTCCATGAACACTGAAGCTTTCTTT	CASGDWSMNTEAFF
.	.	TRBV30	TRBJ2-6	TGTGCCTGGAGGCTCGGTAGCTCTGGGGCCAACGTCCTGACTTTC	CAWRLGSSGANVLTF
.	TRBD1	TRBV2	TRBJ1-4	TGTGCCAGCCTTCCGGGACAGGCTGAAAAACTGTTTTTT	CASLPGQAEKLFF
.	.	TRBV4-3	TRBJ2-7	TGCGCCAGCAGCCAAGTTGGGGGGTACGAGCAGTACTTC	CASSQVGGYEQYF
.	.	TRBV7-2	TRBJ1-4	TGTGCCAGCAGCTTAGGTAGAGAAAAACTGTTTTTT	CASSLGREKLFF
.	TRBD1	TRBV11-2	TRBJ1-3	TGTGCCAGCAGCCCCGGGACAGGGGCTGGAAACACCATATATTTT	CASSPGTGAGNTIYF
.	.	TRBV2	TRBJ2-3	TGTGCCAGCAGTGAAGTTGAGCTGCCTGGTCCGCAGTATTTT	CASSEVELPGPQYF
.	.	TRBV30	TRBJ2-2	TGTGCCTGGACCAAGGAGGCGAACACCGGGGAGCTGTTTTTT	CAWTKEANTGELFF
.	TRBD2	TRBV2	TRBJ2-3	TGTGCCAGCAGTCACCCTGGGGTTACTGAGGAGACTAGCGGGGGAACGTATACGCAGTATTTT	CASSHPGVTEETSGGTYTQYF
.	.	TRBV18	TRBJ1-4	TGTGCCAGCTCAACTCAGGGCGCCACAACTAATGAAAAACTGTTTTTT	CASSTQGATTNEKLFF
.	TRBD2	TRBV6-5	TRBJ2-1	TGTGCCAGCAGTTACGAAGCGGGAGGGTACAATGAGCAGTTCTTC	CASSYEAGGYNEQFF
many	.	TRBV6-4	TRBJ1-4	TGTGCCAGCAGTGACTCGAGGAAGCAGGGTGATGCAACTAATGAAAAACTGTTTTTT	CASSDSRKQGDATNEKLFF
.	.	TRBV7-6	TRBJ1-4	TGTGCCAGCAGCTTAATGGGGGCGGCTAATGAAAAACTGTTTTTT	CASSLMGAANEKLFF
.	TRBD2	TRBV5-6	TRBJ2-1	TGTGCCAGCAGCTTGGGTCTTGATAATAGCGGGAGAGGTGAGCAGTTCTTC	CASSLGLDNSGRGEQFF
.	TRBD1	TRBV9	TRBJ1-2	TGTGCCAGCAGCGTTTCAGGACAGGCCTTCAGCTATGGCTACACCTTC	CASSVSGQAFSYGYTF
.	TRBD1	TRBV9	TRBJ1-3	TGTGCCAGCAGCGCCAAGGGGACAGGGGGAGGAGGAAACACCATATATTTT	CASSAKGTGGGGNTIYF
.	TRBD2	TRBV11-2	TRBJ2-5	TGTGCCAGCAGCTTAGCTTGGGGACTAGACGAGACCCAGTACTTC	CASSLAWGLDETQYF
.	.	TRBV5-5	TRBJ1-5	TGTGCCAGCAGCTATCTTACTCCCAATCAGCCCCAGCATTTT	CASSYLTPNQPQHF
.	TRBD1	TRBV5-4	TRBJ2-1	TGTGCCAGCAGCTCCCGGACAGGAGAGGGCAATGAGCAGTTCTTC	CASSSRTGEGNEQFF
.	.	TRBV6-5	TRBJ2-7	TGTGCCAGCAACCCCCTAGCGCAGAGCTCCTACGAGCAGTACTTC	CASNPLAQSSYEQYF
.	TRBD2	TRBV10-3	TRBJ2-2	TGTGCCATCAGTGGGGGTAGCGGGAGGCAAAACACCGGGGAGCTGTTTTTT	CAISGGSGRQNTGELFF
.	.	TRBV12-5	TRBJ2-5	TGTGCTAGTGGTCGTGACTCGGGGTTAGGGGAGACCCAGTACTTC	CASGRDSGLGETQYF